Presented here are 8 T cell receptor beta chains from one specimen sequenced in a study of blood T cell repertoires in COVID-19. Measured with immunoSEQ multiplex PCR; TCRdb has only the in-frame clones, and not every one. The data hold more than 90,000 clones, with 85% observed a single time. The source material was peripheral blood. The receptors come from an older man with acute or convalescent COVID-19.

The V call is TRBV19, the J call TRBJ1-5; 10 bases align to TRBD1. V was clipped by 5 bases and J by 0 bases; unmatched bases: 7. From germline, CDR1 is LNHDA and CDR2 SQIVND (reference sequence). The CDR3 is 17 residues long. The CDR3 DNA reads TGTGCCAGTAGTTCGAGACAGGGGGCGAATAGCAATCAGCCCCAGCATTTT. Translating gives CASSSRQGANSNQPQHF.

The V call is TRBV5-6, the J call TRBJ1-6; 7 nucleotides agree with TRBD1. The CDR3 consists of 15 residues. V lost 2 bases, J lost 7 bases, and 6 bases stayed unmatched. Germline V lookup: CDR1 SGHDT, CDR2 YYEEEE. CDR3 in DNA: TGTGCCAGCAGCTTCGGTACAGGGGAGAATTCACCCCTCCACTTT. Translated: CASSFGTGENSPLHF.

This clone was seen once. This chain joins TRBV12-3 or TRBV12-4 and TRBJ2-5, with unresolved D. This CDR3 spans 12 amino acids. V lost 6 bases to trimming and J lost 5 bases, with 10 bases between them. DNA for the CDR3: TGTGCCAGCAGCCGAGTCGTGGAGACCCAGTACTTC. Translated: CASSRVVETQYF.

The chain links TRBV27 to TRBJ2-1, with D possibly being TRBD2 (5 bases). The CDR3 is 15 residues long. Germline assignment: CDR1 MNHEY and CDR2 SMNVEV (reference sequence). V was shortened by 3 bases and J by 0 bases, with 9 bases between the two germline ends. The DNA of the CDR3 is TGTGCCAGCAGTTTCGAGCGGCTCTCCTACAATGAGCAGTTCTTC. As protein: CASSFERLSYNEQFF.

A single count supports this clone. The rearrangement links TRBV29-1 to TRBJ1-1, with TRBD1 as a possible D gene (6 bases). Per the germline V gene, CDR1 is SQVTM and CDR2 is ANQGSEA. The CDR3 contains 13 residues. Trimming cost V 2 bases and J 7 bases, with 14 bases left between them. CDR3: CSVEPRQDLEAFF. The CDR3 nucleotides read TGCAGCGTTGAACCTCGACAGGACCTTGAAGCTTTCTTT. The full variable domain, completed using reference TRBV29-1 and TRBJ1-1, is SAVISQKPSRDICQRGTSLTIQCQVDSQVTMMFWYRQQPGQSLTLIATANQGSEATYESGFVIDKFPISRPNLTFSTLTVSNMSPEDSSIYLCSVEPRQDLEAFFGQGTRLTVV.

The chain employs TRBV6-5 and TRBJ1-1, with D possibly being TRBD1 (6 bases). The CDR3 contains 15 residues. Germline V gives CDR1 MNHEY, CDR2 SVGAGI. V dropped 5 bases and J dropped 0 bases, with 13 bases sitting between them. CDR3 nucleotide sequence: TGTGCCAGCAGTAGGCCGGGACAAATGAACACTGAAGCTTTCTTT. Amino acid sequence: CASSRPGQMNTEAFF.

The chain links TRBV6-5 to TRBJ1-5; tentatively, D is TRBD1 (6 bases). This CDR3 has 14 residues. CDR1 and CDR2 (germline): MNHEY, SVGAGI. V lost 5 bases to trimming and J lost 3 bases, with 11 bases between them. CDR3 protein: CASSPQGSNQPQHF. The CDR3 region has the DNA TGTGCCAGCAGTCCACAGGGATCCAATCAGCCCCAGCATTTT.

J is TRBJ2-7 and V is TRBV7-2; the D gene is possibly TRBD1 (5 bases). This CDR3 spans 12 amino acids. Germline CDR1 SGHTA, CDR2 FQGNSA. Between the trimmed V and J ends, which lost 8 bases and 2 bases, there was a span of 10 bases. CDR3 DNA sequence: TGTGCCAGCCAACAGGAGCCCTACGAGCAGTACTTC. As protein: CASQQEPYEQYF. The full variable domain, with the rest looked up from reference TRBV7-2 and TRBJ2-7, is GAGVSQSPSNKVTEKGKDVELRCDPISGHTALYWYRQSLGQGLEFLIYFQGNSAPDKSGLPSDRFSAERTGGSVSTLTIQRTQQEDSAVYLCASQQEPYEQYFGPGTRLTVT.